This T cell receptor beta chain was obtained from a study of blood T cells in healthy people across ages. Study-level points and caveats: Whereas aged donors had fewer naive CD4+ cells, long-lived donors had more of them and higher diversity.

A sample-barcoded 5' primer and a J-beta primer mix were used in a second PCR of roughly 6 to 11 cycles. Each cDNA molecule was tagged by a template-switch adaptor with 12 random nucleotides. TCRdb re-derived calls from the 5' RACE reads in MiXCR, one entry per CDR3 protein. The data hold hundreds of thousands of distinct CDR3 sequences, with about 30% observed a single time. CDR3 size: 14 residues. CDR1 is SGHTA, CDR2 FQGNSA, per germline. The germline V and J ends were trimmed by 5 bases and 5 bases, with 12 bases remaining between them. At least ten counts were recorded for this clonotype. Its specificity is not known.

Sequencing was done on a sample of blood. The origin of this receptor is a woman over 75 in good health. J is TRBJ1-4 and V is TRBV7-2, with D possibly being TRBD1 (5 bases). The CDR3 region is CASSGHVRNEKLFF. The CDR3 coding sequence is TGTGCCAGCAGCGGACATGTCCGGAATGAAAAACTGTTTTTT.